A single sample is the source of the 6 T cell receptor beta chains below, sequenced in a study of CD8 T cells in ankylosing spondylitis. In TCRdb, the 5' RACE reads were re-called with MiXCR into one record per CDR3 protein. The table records under 450,000 distinct CDR3 sequences, roughly 22% of them present only once. Sequenced material: blood, either unsorted or a sorted T cell fraction (not recorded which). The origin of the receptors is a male donor with ankylosing spondylitis or in good health (not recorded which).

This clonotype was observed a handful of times. J is TRBJ2-1 and V is TRBV4-1; TRBD1 or TRBD2 may be the D gene (5 bases each). This CDR3 comprises 17 residues. V was shortened by 4 bases and J by 6 bases, with 22 bases between the two germline ends. The germline V gene has CDR1 MGHRA and CDR2 YSYEKL. CDR3 nucleotides: TGCGCCAGCAGCCCCCCCAGGGAGCCCTTTCCCGGCAATGAGCAGTTCTTC. It codes for CASSPPREPFPGNEQFF.

J is TRBJ2-1 and V is TRBV27; 10 bases align to TRBD1. This CDR3 comprises 15 residues. Germline values: CDR1 MNHEY, CDR2 SMNVEV (reference sequence). Losses at the gene ends were 5 bases for V and 5 bases for J; bases not matched to a gene: 6. The CDR3 DNA reads as TGTGCCAGCAGTCCGACAGGGGGCGTCAACAATGAGCAGTTCTTC. Amino acids: CASSPTGGVNNEQFF.

This clonotype appeared many times. CDR3 sequence (DNA): TGTGCCAGCAGTGTCCGACTAGCTGGGGATGAGCAGTTCTTC. Encoded protein: CASSVRLAGDEQFF. The chain carries TRBV2 and TRBJ2-1, with 7 bases matching TRBD2. With 4 bases clipped from V and 8 bases from J, the junction kept 8 bases outside the gene matches. Germline V gene lookup returns CDR1 SNHLY and CDR2 FYNNEI. This CDR3 has 14 residues.

The chain joins TRBV20-1 to TRBJ2-1; 12 positions agree with TRBD1. V trimming: 6 bases; J trimming: 10 bases; junction bases outside the gene matches: 4. CDR1 and CDR2 (germline): DFQATT, SNEGSKA (reference sequence). This CDR3 is 12 amino acids long. This CDR3 reads CSARDRGHEQFF. CDR3 bases: TGCAGTGCAAGGGACAGGGGGCACGAGCAGTTCTTC.

This clonotype was counted a few times. The chain recombines TRBV27 with TRBJ2-1; 9 positions agree with TRBD1. The CDR3 runs to 15 residues. V lost 6 bases, J lost 4 bases, and 7 bases stayed unmatched. Germline CDR1 is MNHEY and CDR2 is SMNVEV (reference sequence). The DNA for the CDR3 is TGTGCCAGCAGGGCCCGACAGGGGGTATACAATGAGCAGTTCTTC. Amino acid sequence: CASRARQGVYNEQFF.

A few counts support this clonotype. The DNA for the CDR3 is TGCAGTGCTAGGGGGTCCTTTAACTATGGCTACACCTTC. It translates to CSARGSFNYGYTF. The chain employs TRBV20-1 and TRBJ1-2; D gene ambiguous. V lost 3 bases and J 1 base, leaving 9 bases between the germline ends. Germline V gene data show CDR1 as DFQATT and CDR2 as SNEGSKA (reference sequence). This CDR3 contains 13 residues.